This paragraph covers one T cell receptor (beta chain) sequence. Antigen unknown. This CDR3 has 15 residues. CDR1 is SGDLS and CDR2 is YYNGEE in the germline V gene. With 3 bases removed from V and 4 bases from J, the gap between germline ends came to 13 bases. The entry originates in a study of cytomegalovirus exposure and HLA in healthy donors. Data came from immunoSEQ multiplex PCR; TCRdb stores just in-frame clones and leaves some out. The table includes roughly 100,000 clones, approximately 94% detected once. Study-wide results and caveats: Clusters of TCRs from the first cohort tended to co-occur in the 100 to 150 validation repertoires (as a later analysis found). Investigators reported 150 to 200 TCR beta chains as tied to cytomegalovirus.

The gene calls are TRBV9 and TRBJ1-4; weak D call: TRBD1 (5 bases). The clonotype was recovered from a woman aged 18 to 35 in good health and CMV-seronegative. The sample taken for sequencing was PBMCs. In DNA form, the CDR3 reads TGTGCCAGCAGCGGGTACCCGGACAATAATGAAAAACTGTTTTTT. Translated: CASSGYPDNNEKLFF.